These 21 T cell receptor beta chains came from one sample sequenced in a study of blood T cell repertoires in COVID-19. Data came from immunoSEQ multiplex PCR; TCRdb stores just in-frame clones and leaves some out. Of hundreds of thousands of clones listed, 70% to 90% are singletons. Sequencing input: peripheral blood. The receptors were gathered from a woman aged 50 to 60 with COVID-19, enrolled during active disease.

This rearrangement joins TRBV12-5 to TRBJ1-3; 10 bases are shared with TRBD1. CDR1 and CDR2 from the germline V gene are LGHNT and FRNRAP. The CDR3 is 16 amino acids. Trimming took 5 bases from V and 6 from J; bases not matched to a gene: 10. The CDR3 region is CASGLPGQGILNTIYF. Here the CDR3 DNA reads TGTGCTAGTGGTCTACCGGGACAGGGGATATTAAACACCATATATTTT.

The CDR3 sequence is CASSQVVEPGAYGYTF. The CDR3 DNA follows: TGTGCCAGCAGCCAAGTGGTGGAACCTGGGGCCTACGGCTACACCTTC. This chain connects TRBV3-1 (or the pseudogene TRBV3-2) to TRBJ1-2; the D gene is possibly TRBD1 (5 bases). With 1 base removed from V and 8 bases from J, the gap between germline ends came to 20 bases. Germline lookup yields CDR1 LGHDT and CDR2 YNNKEL (reference sequence). CDR3 length: 16 residues.

The CDR3 coding sequence is TGTGCCAGCGAAAGCGGGGGAATCTACAATGAGCAGTTCTTC. It encodes CASESGGIYNEQFF. The chain joins TRBV6-5 to TRBJ2-1; 8 bases agree with TRBD2. Germline V CDR1 and CDR2: MNHEY, SVGAGI. This CDR3 spans 14 amino acids. J gave up 3 bases and V 8 bases, and 6 bases lay outside the gene matches.

This chain connects TRBV5-1 to TRBJ2-3; 12 bases agree with TRBD2. CDR3 length: 16 amino acids. CDR1 and CDR2 from the germline V gene are SGHRS and YFSETQ. V was pared by 5 bases and J by 5 bases, with 9 bases of the junction left unmatched. This CDR3 is CASSFSSGGVRDTQYF. The CDR3 DNA reads TGCGCCAGCAGTTTCTCTAGCGGGGGGGTACGAGATACGCAGTATTTT.

DNA for the CDR3: TGTGCCATCACCATTGGACAGGGGCCCGTATCGTATGGCTACACCTTC. Translation gives CAITIGQGPVSYGYTF. The V call is TRBV10-3, the J call TRBJ1-2; 9 positions agree with TRBD1. The CDR3 is made up of 16 amino acids. CDR1 is ENHRY, CDR2 SYGVKD, per germline. Trimming cost V 7 bases and J 5 bases; bases outside gene matches: 14.

The rearrangement links TRBV5-1 to TRBJ1-6, with 7 positions matching TRBD1. The CDR3 is made up of 14 amino acids. The V gene end was trimmed by 4 bases and the J gene end by 4 bases; junction bases not matched to a gene: 2. Germline lookup yields CDR1 SGHRS and CDR2 YFSETQ. The CDR3 nucleotides are TGCGCCAGCAGCCGGGACAGTTATAATTCACCCCTCCACTTT. It translates to CASSRDSYNSPLHF. Using reference TRBV5-1 and TRBJ1-6 for the parts outside the CDR3, the full variable domain is KAGVTQTPRYLIKTRGQQVTLSCSPISGHRSVSWYQQTPGQGLQFLFEYFSETQRNKGNFPGRFSGRQFSNSRSEMNVSTLELGDSALYLCASSRDSYNSPLHFGNGTRLTVT.

V is TRBV7-9 and J is TRBJ1-1; tentative D call: TRBD1 (5 bases). Between the trimmed V and J ends, which lost 2 bases and 6 bases, there was a span of 10 bases. The CDR3 spans 13 residues. Germline V lookup: CDR1 SEHNR, CDR2 FQNEAQ (reference sequence). This CDR3 is CASSLQGLSEAFF. For the CDR3, the DNA is TGTGCCAGCAGCTTACAGGGTTTGTCTGAAGCTTTCTTT.

Worth noting for this clone: The germline gene is not matched at one end of the junction; a read error may be the cause. The chain carries TRBV2 and TRBJ1-2; D unclear. Germline lookup yields CDR1 SNHLY and CDR2 FYNNEI. The CDR3 has 12 residues. CDR3 DNA sequence: TGTGCCAGGAGTGATCCCGGCTATGGCTACACCTTC. Translation: CARSDPGYGYTF.

The gene calls are TRBV15 and TRBJ2-1, with TRBD2 matching over 7 bases. CDR1 and CDR2 (germline): LNHNV, YYDKDF (reference sequence). The CDR3 consists of 14 residues. Trimming took 5 bases from V and 8 from J; bases not matched to a gene: 9. CDR3 region: CATSPTRSGDEQFF. The DNA for the CDR3 is TGTGCCACCAGCCCGACCCGGAGCGGGGATGAGCAGTTCTTC.

The chain is built from TRBV2 and TRBJ1-1; D is unclear. This CDR3 spans 15 amino acids. The V and J ends lost 6 bases and 5 bases respectively, with 19 bases between them. Germline V gene data show CDR1 as SNHLY and CDR2 as FYNNEI. CDR3 nucleotide sequence: TGTGCCAGCAGCTCCCTGAGATTGAGAAGAACTGAAGCTTTCTTT. Its translation: CASSSLRLRRTEAFF.

The V gene is TRBV7-8, the J gene TRBJ1-5; D is uncertain. Trimming stripped 1 base from V and 6 bases from J, with 7 bases between. Germline assignment: CDR1 SGHVS and CDR2 FQNEAQ. This CDR3 has 13 amino acids. This chain's CDR3 is CASSLGPPQPQHF. CDR3 DNA: TGTGCCAGCAGCTTAGGGCCCCCTCAGCCCCAGCATTTT.

The genes are TRBV30 and TRBJ1-5; 9 nucleotides agree with TRBD1. The V gene end was trimmed by 1 base and the J gene end by 7 bases; junction bases not matched to a gene: 5. Per germline, CDR1 GTSNPN and CDR2 SVGIG (reference sequence). The CDR3 length is 14 residues. The CDR3 loop is CAWSAGQGKQPQHF. The CDR3 nucleotides are TGTGCCTGGAGTGCAGGACAGGGGAAGCAGCCCCAGCATTTT.

This chain connects TRBV19 to TRBJ1-1, with D possibly being TRBD1 (6 bases). Germline CDR1 LNHDA, CDR2 SQIVND (reference sequence). The CDR3 loop spans 16 amino acids. V was shortened by 4 bases and J by 1 base, with 16 bases between the two germline ends. CDR3 protein: CASSNTRGFQNTEAFF. The DNA of the CDR3 is TGTGCCAGTAGTAACACGAGGGGGTTTCAGAACACTGAAGCTTTCTTT.

This sequence joins TRBV28 and TRBJ2-7, with D possibly TRBD2 on 5 matching bases. The CDR3 contains 14 residues. Germline CDR1 and CDR2: MDHEN and SYDVKM. V was pared by 8 bases and J by 3 bases, with 17 bases between. The CDR3 coding sequence is TGTGCCAGCCTACCTAGCCGGAGGAACTACGAGCAGTACTTC. Translating gives CASLPSRRNYEQYF. The full variable domain, rest sourced from reference TRBV28 and TRBJ2-7, is DVKVTQSSRYLVKRTGEKVFLECVQDMDHENMFWYRQDPGLGLRLIYFSYDVKMKEKGDIPEGYSVSREKKERFSLILESASTNQTSMYLCASLPSRRNYEQYFGPGTRLTVT.

The V gene is TRBV5-6, the J gene TRBJ2-1; 14 bases line up with TRBD2. J was trimmed by 12 bases and V by 0 bases; bases with no gene match: 8. The germline CDR1 and CDR2 sequences are SGHDT and YYEEEE. The CDR3 loop spans 16 amino acids. The CDR3 region has the DNA TGTGCCAGCAGCTTGGGACTAGCGGGGGGGACAGGATCGCAGTTCTTC. Its translation: CASSLGLAGGTGSQFF.

J is TRBJ1-1 and V is TRBV9; D is possibly TRBD1 (6 bases). Trimming removed 4 bases at V and 1 base at J, with 14 bases between. The CDR3 has 15 residues. The germline CDR1 and CDR2 sequences are SGDLS and YYNGEE. The CDR3 nucleotides are TGTGCCAGCAGCCCGATTCAGGGGAGGAACACTGAAGCTTTCTTT. It codes for CASSPIQGRNTEAFF. The whole variable domain, filled in from reference TRBV9 and TRBJ1-1, reads DSGVTQTPKHLITATGQRVTLRCSPRSGDLSVYWYQQSLDQGLQFLIQYYNGEERAKGNILERFSAQQFPDLHSELNLSSLELGDSALYFCASSPIQGRNTEAFFGQGTRLTVV.

The chain recombines TRBV30 with TRBJ1-3, with D perhaps TRBD1 (5 bases). Per germline, CDR1 GTSNPN and CDR2 SVGIG (reference sequence). The CDR3 has 13 residues. V was shortened by 3 bases and J by 2 bases, with 8 bases between the two germline ends. The CDR3 nucleotides read TGTGCCTGGAGCGGGGGGGCTGGAAACACCATATATTTT. It encodes CAWSGGAGNTIYF.

CDR3 amino acids: CASSQGGSYNSPLHF. CDR3 in DNA: TGTGCCAGCAGCCAGGGAGGCTCCTATAATTCACCCCTCCACTTT. J is TRBJ1-6 and V is TRBV3-1 (or the pseudogene TRBV3-2); no clear D gene. In germline, CDR1 is LGHDT, CDR2 YNNKEL (reference sequence). The CDR3 spans 15 residues. V was trimmed by 3 bases and J by 0 bases, leaving 6 bases between them.

The rearrangement links TRBV6-5 to TRBJ1-6, with D perhaps matching TRBD1 (6 bases). Germline CDR1 reads MNHEY; CDR2 reads SVGAGI. This CDR3 contains 14 residues. Trimming stripped 0 bases from V and 9 bases from J, with 9 bases between. In nucleotides, the CDR3 is TGTGCCAGCAGTTACTCGACAGGAAGTTCACCCCTCCACTTT. It translates to CASSYSTGSSPLHF.

For this clone: The junction and the germline gene differ at one end; a read error may be behind it. The CDR3 DNA sequence: TGCGCTAGCACGTCAGGGGTTAGGACCGGGGAGCTGTTTTTT. It yields the protein CASTSGVRTGELFF. V and J are TRBV5-1 and TRBJ2-2; tentative D call: TRBD1 (6 bases). This CDR3 region has 14 residues. Germline values: CDR1 SGHRS, CDR2 YFSETQ.

CDR3 sequence (DNA): TGTGCCAGCGGTGGAGGACAGGGTTGGTTTGGAAACACCATATATTTT. It yields the protein CASGGGQGWFGNTIYF. The chain uses TRBV7-6 and TRBJ1-3, with 8 bases matching TRBD1. This CDR3 has 16 amino acids. The V gene end was trimmed by 8 bases and the J gene end by 3 bases; junction bases not matched to a gene: 12. Germline values: CDR1 SGHVS, CDR2 FNYEAQ.